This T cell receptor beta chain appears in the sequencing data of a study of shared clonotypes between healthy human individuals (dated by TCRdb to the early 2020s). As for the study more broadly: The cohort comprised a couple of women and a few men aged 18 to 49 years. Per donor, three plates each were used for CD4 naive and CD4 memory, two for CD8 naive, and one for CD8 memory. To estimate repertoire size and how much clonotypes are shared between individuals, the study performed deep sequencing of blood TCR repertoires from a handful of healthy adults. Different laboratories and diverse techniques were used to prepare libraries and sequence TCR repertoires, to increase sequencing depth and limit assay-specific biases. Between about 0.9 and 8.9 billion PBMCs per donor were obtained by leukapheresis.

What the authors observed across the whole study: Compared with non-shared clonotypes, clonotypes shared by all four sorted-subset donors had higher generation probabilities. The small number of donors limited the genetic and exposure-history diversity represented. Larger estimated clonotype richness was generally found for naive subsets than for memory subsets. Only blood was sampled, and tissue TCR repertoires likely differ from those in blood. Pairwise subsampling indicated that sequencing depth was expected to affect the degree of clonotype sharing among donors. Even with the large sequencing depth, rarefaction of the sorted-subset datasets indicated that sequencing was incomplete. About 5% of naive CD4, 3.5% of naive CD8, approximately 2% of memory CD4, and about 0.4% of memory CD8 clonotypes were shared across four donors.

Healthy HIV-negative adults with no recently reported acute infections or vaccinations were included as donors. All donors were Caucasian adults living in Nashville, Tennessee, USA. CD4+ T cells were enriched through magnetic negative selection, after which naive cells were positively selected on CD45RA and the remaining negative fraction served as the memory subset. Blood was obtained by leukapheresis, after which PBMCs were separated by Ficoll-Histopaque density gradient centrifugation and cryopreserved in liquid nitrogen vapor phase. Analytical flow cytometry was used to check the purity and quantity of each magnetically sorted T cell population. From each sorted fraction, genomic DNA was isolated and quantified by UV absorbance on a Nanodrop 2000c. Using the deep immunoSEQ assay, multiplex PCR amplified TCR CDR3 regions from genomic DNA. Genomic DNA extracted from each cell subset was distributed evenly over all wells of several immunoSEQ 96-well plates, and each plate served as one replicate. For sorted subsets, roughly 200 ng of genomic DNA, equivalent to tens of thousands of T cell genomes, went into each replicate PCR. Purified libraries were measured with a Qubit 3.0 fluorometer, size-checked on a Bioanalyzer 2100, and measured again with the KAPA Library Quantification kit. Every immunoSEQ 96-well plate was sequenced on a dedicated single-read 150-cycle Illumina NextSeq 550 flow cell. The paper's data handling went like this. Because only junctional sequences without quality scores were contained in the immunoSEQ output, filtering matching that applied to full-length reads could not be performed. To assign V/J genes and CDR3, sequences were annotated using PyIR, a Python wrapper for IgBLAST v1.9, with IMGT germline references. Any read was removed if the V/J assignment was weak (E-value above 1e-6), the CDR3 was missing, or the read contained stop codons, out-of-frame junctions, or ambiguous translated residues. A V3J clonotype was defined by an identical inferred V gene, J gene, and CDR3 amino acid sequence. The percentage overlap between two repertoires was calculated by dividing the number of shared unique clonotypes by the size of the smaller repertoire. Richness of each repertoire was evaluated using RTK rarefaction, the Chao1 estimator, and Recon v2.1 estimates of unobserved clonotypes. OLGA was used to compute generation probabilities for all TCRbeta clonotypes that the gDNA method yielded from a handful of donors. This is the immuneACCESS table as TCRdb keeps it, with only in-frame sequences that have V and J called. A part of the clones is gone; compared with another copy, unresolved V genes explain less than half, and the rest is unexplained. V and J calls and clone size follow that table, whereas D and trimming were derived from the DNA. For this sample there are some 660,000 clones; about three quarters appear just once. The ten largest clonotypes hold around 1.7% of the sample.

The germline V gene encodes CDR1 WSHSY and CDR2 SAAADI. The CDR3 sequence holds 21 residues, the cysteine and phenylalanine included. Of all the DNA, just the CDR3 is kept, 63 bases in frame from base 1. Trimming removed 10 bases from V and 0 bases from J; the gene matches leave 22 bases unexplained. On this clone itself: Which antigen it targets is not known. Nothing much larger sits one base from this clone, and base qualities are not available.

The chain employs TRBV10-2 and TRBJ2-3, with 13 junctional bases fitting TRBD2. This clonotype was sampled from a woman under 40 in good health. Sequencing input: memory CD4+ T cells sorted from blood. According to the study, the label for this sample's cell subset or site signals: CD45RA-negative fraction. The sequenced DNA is TGCGCCACCGACAGGGCAACGATTCCGGGACTAGCGGGATCGAGCACAGATACGCAGTATTTT. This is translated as CATDRATIPGLAGSSTDTQYF.